This T cell receptor beta chain came from a study of blood T cell repertoires in COVID-19. As for the study in general: COVID-19 samples collected from the United States, Italy and Spain covered acute and convalescent phases. T cells, B-cell-depleted T cells, or PBMCs supplied cDNA or gDNA.

The CDR3 has 13 amino acids. CDR1 SNHLY and CDR2 FYNNEI come from the germline V gene. V lost 6 bases, J lost 5 bases, and 13 bases lay in between. This clone was observed at least ten times. Methods used by the authors: Amplification of reference gene primers was used by the study to estimate nucleated cell counts. Generated by immunoSEQ multiplex PCR, the TCRdb table keeps only in-frame clones and is missing some. That table is the source of V, J and clone size, and D and trimming were worked out from the DNA. Of around 220,000 clones in the sample, approximately 80% were seen once. The receptor was derived from a middle-aged woman with active or convalescent COVID-19. The rearrangement uses TRBV2 and TRBJ2-5; D gene unclear. The specimen sequenced was peripheral blood. CDR3: CASRALPLETQYF. CDR3 nucleotide sequence: TGTGCCAGCAGAGCCCTCCCTCTCGAGACCCAGTACTTC.